Shown below are 16 T cell receptor beta chains from a single sample sequenced in a study of control samples from healthy donors and cancer patients. Clones were sequenced by immunoSEQ multiplex PCR, and TCRdb holds only the in-frame ones, with some missing. The sample holds some 180,000 clones. The specimen sequenced was blood. The receptors here all came from a woman aged 25 to 39 in good health.

The V gene is TRBV19, the J gene TRBJ2-7, with a tentative D call TRBD1 (5 bases). CDR1 and CDR2 from the germline V gene are LNHDA and SQIVND (reference sequence). CDR3 length equals 13 residues. Between the trimmed V and J ends, which lost 5 bases and 5 bases, there was a span of 13 bases. The CDR3 DNA follows: TGTGCCAGTAGTTCCACAGGTTACCACGAGCAGTACTTC. It codes for CASSSTGYHEQYF.

This chain uses TRBV7-6 with TRBJ1-6, with D hard to call. Germline-derived CDR1 and CDR2 are SGHVS and FNYEAQ. CDR3 size: 15 residues. The V and J ends lost 6 bases and 7 bases respectively, with 16 bases between them. Written as DNA, the CDR3 is TGTGCCAGCAGGCCCCAAGGCCAAACAAATTCACCCCTCCACTTT. This sequence encodes CASRPQGQTNSPLHF.

The rearrangement links TRBV29-1 to TRBJ2-7, with 11 bases identical to TRBD1. The V and J ends lost 6 bases and 5 bases, in that order; junction bases with no gene match: 6. CDR1 and CDR2 (germline): SQVTM, ANQGSEA. The CDR3 totals 13 residues. This CDR3 is CSVWTGGPNEQYF. DNA of the CDR3: TGCAGCGTCTGGACAGGGGGCCCCAACGAGCAGTACTTC.

The chain's CDR3 is CASSQGSTGSSYNEQFF. The CDR3, as DNA: TGCGCCAGCAGCCAAGGTTCGACAGGGAGCTCCTACAATGAGCAGTTCTTC. The chain joins TRBV4-3 to TRBJ2-1, with 7 bases that match TRBD1. V gave up 1 base and J gave up 0 bases; unmatched junction bases: 6. The CDR3 has 17 residues. CDR1 LGHNA and CDR2 YSLEER come from the germline V gene.

This chain links TRBV6-6 with TRBJ2-5; TRBD2 matches 11 bases. V was clipped by 10 bases and J by 4 bases; unmatched bases: 8. The CDR3 consists of 14 residues. The germline V gene encodes CDR1 MNHNY and CDR2 SVGAGI (reference sequence). DNA of the CDR3: TGTGCCACCCATAGCGGGGGGGCGTCAGAGACCCAGTACTTC. It translates to CATHSGGASETQYF.

The genes are TRBV7-2 and TRBJ2-7; D is uncertain. Trimming cost V 1 base and J 0 bases, with 10 bases left between them. Germline-derived CDR1 and CDR2 are SGHTA and FQGNSA. The CDR3 sequence is 15 residues long. DNA of the CDR3: TGTGCCAGCAGCTTAGACAGCCTAGGCTCCTACGAGCAGTACTTC. This codes for CASSLDSLGSYEQYF.

The V gene is TRBV5-1, the J gene TRBJ1-5; D possibly corresponds to TRBD1 (5 bases). Germline V CDR1 and CDR2: SGHRS, YFSETQ. The CDR3 has 17 residues. V dropped 0 bases and J dropped 5 bases, with 18 bases sitting between them. Here the CDR3 DNA reads TGCGCCAGCAGCTTGGACCCCCCCCAGGGCCCTGATCAGCCCCAGCATTTT. Translation gives CASSLDPPQGPDQPQHF.

The rearrangement links TRBV29-1 to TRBJ1-2, with 8 bases aligning to TRBD1. The CDR3 covers 12 residues. Looked up from germline, CDR1 is SQVTM and CDR2 is ANQGSEA. Trimming at V came to 3 bases and at J to 8 bases, leaving 5 bases not matched to a gene. The CDR3: CSVDRQGMGYTF. CDR3 nucleotide sequence: TGCAGCGTTGACCGACAGGGGATGGGCTACACCTTC.

V and J are TRBV11-2 and TRBJ2-7, with 8 bases fitting TRBD2. V gave up 5 bases and J gave up 1 base; unmatched junction bases: 10. CDR3 length: 16 residues. CDR1 and CDR2 from the germline V gene are SGHAT and FQNNGV. The CDR3 region is CASSLLGGGLSYEQYF. As DNA, the CDR3 is TGTGCCAGCAGCCTCCTGGGCGGGGGGCTTTCCTACGAGCAGTACTTC.

This sequence joins TRBV27 and TRBJ2-7, with D possibly called TRBD1 or TRBD2 (6 bases each). Trimming stripped 4 bases from V and 0 bases from J, with 13 bases between. Germline CDR1 MNHEY, CDR2 SMNVEV (reference sequence). This CDR3 comprises 15 residues. The CDR3, as DNA: TGTGCCAGCAGTTGGGCGGGACACAGCTCCTACGAGCAGTACTTC. As protein: CASSWAGHSSYEQYF.

The chain combines TRBV28 with TRBJ1-2; D possibly corresponds to TRBD1 (5 bases). The V and J ends lost 3 bases and 2 bases respectively, with 10 bases between them. This CDR3 is built from 14 residues. Germline assignment: CDR1 MDHEN and CDR2 SYDVKM. The CDR3 here is CASSLGGDNYGYTF. The CDR3 DNA reads TGTGCCAGCAGTTTGGGGGGAGACAACTATGGCTACACCTTC.

The J gene is TRBJ1-1, the V gene TRBV30; 7 nucleotides align to TRBD1. Germline CDR1 and CDR2: GTSNPN and SVGIG (reference sequence). This CDR3 region has 11 residues. With V trimmed by 4 bases and J by 6 bases, 2 bases remained unmatched. As DNA, the CDR3 is TGTGCCTGGAAAGGGGGCCCTGAAGCTTTCTTT. Its translation: CAWKGGPEAFF.

The rearrangement uses TRBV28 and TRBJ1-2; maybe TRBD1 (5 bases). Deletions cut 7 bases from V and 5 bases from J, with 17 bases between. This CDR3 has 14 residues. Germline V gives CDR1 MDHEN, CDR2 SYDVKM. CDR3 nucleotide sequence: TGTGCCAGCAATGCAGGGTATGGGGGATATGGCTACACCTTC. Protein: CASNAGYGGYGYTF.

The V call is TRBV30, the J call TRBJ1-5; TRBD1 is a possible D gene (5 bases). This CDR3 comprises 15 residues. The V end lost 7 bases, the J end lost 4 bases, and 20 bases lay between the germline ends. CDR1 GTSNPN and CDR2 SVGIG come from the germline V gene (reference sequence). The CDR3 sequence is CAYRRTGGKNQPQHF. As DNA, the CDR3 is TGTGCCTATCGACGGACGGGGGGGAAGAATCAGCCCCAGCATTTT.

V and J are TRBV5-4 and TRBJ1-1; TRBD1 is a possible D gene (6 bases). V lost 6 bases, J lost 4 bases, and 31 bases lay in between. Germline V CDR1 and CDR2: SGHNT, YYREEE (reference sequence). This CDR3 has 19 residues. CDR3 sequence: CASTTGGPQTGLCGTEAFF. CDR3 coding DNA: TGTGCCAGCACCACGGGGGGGCCTCAGACAGGTCTGTGTGGCACTGAAGCTTTCTTT.

The rearrangement uses TRBV7-8 and TRBJ2-4; D is possibly TRBD1 or TRBD2 (6 bases each). In germline, CDR1 is SGHVS, CDR2 FQNEAQ. Trimming took off 2 bases at V and 3 bases at J, with 20 bases between the two ends. The CDR3 consists of 18 residues. CDR3: CASSLTATGGAGKNIQYF. CDR3 DNA: TGTGCCAGCAGCTTAACGGCCACCGGGGGCGCGGGCAAAAACATTCAGTACTTC. The full variable domain, in which reference TRBV7-8 and TRBJ2-4 provide the parts outside the CDR3, is GAGVSQSPRYKVAKRGQDVALRCDPISGHVSLFWYQQALGQGPEFLTYFQNEAQLDKSGLPSDRFFAERPEGSVSTLKIQRTQQEDSAVYLCASSLTATGGAGKNIQYFGAGTRLSVL.